This TCR beta chain is drawn from a study of tumor T cells in aggressive B-cell lymphoma. Germline V lookup: CDR1 KGHSY, CDR2 FQNENV. This CDR3 has 14 residues. V shed 0 bases and J shed 0 bases, with 5 bases lying between them. Method: immunoSEQ multiplex PCR; TCRdb's copy keeps in-frame clones and lacks some. Its listing shows 40 clones. The receptor's source is an adult with diffuse large B cell lymphoma. The source material was tumor tissue. J is TRBJ1-1 and V is TRBV16; D is undetermined. Here the CDR3 DNA reads TGTGCCAGCAGCCAATCCCAGGTGAACACTGAAGCTTTCTTT. Encoded protein: CASSQSQVNTEAFF.